Listed below are T cell receptor beta chains from one sample, sequenced in a study of cytomegalovirus exposure and HLA in healthy donors. Using immunoSEQ multiplex PCR, the repertoire was profiled, and TCRdb retains in-frame clones only, with some absent. The profile shows roughly 130,000 clones, around 74% of them singletons. The sequenced sample consisted of PBMCs. These TCRs come from a woman between 50 and 59 years old in good health and CMV-seropositive. Both conserved end residues are part of each CDR3. D genes are given only for firm matches. The size of a clone is reported for some rows only, either as once, few or many, or as a class for expanded clones.

clone size	V gene	J gene	D gene	CDR3 protein	CDR3 DNA
medium-sized	TRBV7-9	TRBJ1-3	NA	CASSLNGNSGNTIYF	TGTGCCAGCAGCTTAAACGGGAACTCTGGAAACACCATATATTTT
NA	TRBV7-5	TRBJ1-2	NA	CVRSLEAGNYGYTF	TGTGTCAGAAGCTTAGAGGCAGGTAACTATGGCTACACCTTC
NA	TRBV28	TRBJ1-3	NA	CASSPGAGANSGNTIYF	TGTGCCAGCAGTCCGGGGGCGGGGGCAAACTCTGGAAACACCATATATTTT
NA	TRBV15	TRBJ1-2	NA	CATSSPPIEGYTF	TGTGCCACCAGCAGTCCCCCCATCGAGGGCTACACCTTC
NA	TRBV5-1	TRBJ2-7	TRBD1	CASSTRDRGNEQYF	TGCGCCAGCAGCACCCGGGACAGGGGGAACGAGCAGTACTTC
NA	TRBV5-1	TRBJ2-5	NA	CASQGGVGETQYF	TGCGCCAGCCAAGGCGGGGTTGGGGAGACCCAGTACTTC
few	TRBV15	TRBJ2-3	TRBD1	CATSGAVGDSFSYTQYF	TGTGCCACCAGCGGGGCGGTAGGGGACAGCTTTAGTTATACGCAGTATTTT
NA	TRBV6-1	TRBJ2-7	NA	CASSEENGGEQYF	TGTGCCAGCAGTGAAGAAAACGGGGGCGAGCAGTACTTC
NA	TRBV2	TRBJ2-7	TRBD1	CASGTGTGTYEQYF	TGTGCCAGCGGTACCGGGACAGGGACCTACGAGCAGTACTTC
NA	TRBV6-4	TRBJ2-1	TRBD2	CASSDSGTSYNEQFF	TGTGCCAGCAGTGACTCGGGGACTAGTTACAATGAGCAGTTCTTC
few	TRBV15	TRBJ1-3	NA	CATSRPAGNTIYF	TGTGCCACCAGCAGACCAGCAGGGAACACCATATATTTT
NA	TRBV18	TRBJ1-1	TRBD1	CASSSRSGGFRSEAFF	TGTGCCAGCTCATCCCGGTCAGGGGGCTTTCGTAGTGAAGCTTTCTTT
NA	TRBV7-2	TRBJ1-2	TRBD1	CASSFGPGQGGGYTF	TGTGCCAGCAGCTTTGGTCCGGGACAGGGTGGTGGCTACACCTTC
once	TRBV2	TRBJ1-1	TRBD1	CASVRDRGSPTEAFF	TGTGCCAGCGTGCGGGACAGGGGGTCGCCCACTGAAGCTTTCTTT